The 9 T cell receptor beta chains below were found in one sample sequenced in a study of radiotherapy plus CTLA-4 blockade in lung cancer. TCRdb's copy holds only in-frame clones and misses some; the assay was immunoSEQ multiplex PCR. The sample consists of approximately 53,000 clones, 70% to 90% of them appearing once. The sample here was peripheral blood, taken from a patient treated with radiotherapy plus ipilimumab. These receptor sequences come from a human donor with non-small cell lung cancer whose response to radiotherapy plus ipilimumab could not be evaluated.

The chain combines TRBV11-2 with TRBJ2-1; TRBD2 might be the D (5 bases). Trimming stripped 3 bases from V and 10 bases from J, with 10 bases between. The CDR3 length is 12 residues. Per germline, CDR1 SGHAT and CDR2 FQNNGV. The CDR3 nucleotides read TGTGCCAGCAGCTTCTTCCTAGCCGAGCAGTTCTTC. It is translated as CASSFFLAEQFF.

This clone was counted only a few times. The chain uses TRBV30 and TRBJ1-4, with a possible D match to TRBD1 (6 bases). The germline gives CDR1 GTSNPN, CDR2 SVGIG (reference sequence). The CDR3 is made up of 14 amino acids. Trimming took off 7 bases at V and 1 base at J, with 13 bases between the two ends. As DNA, the CDR3 is TGTGCCTCGGCCCGAGGGGGAACTAATGAAAAACTGTTTTTT. Translation: CASARGGTNEKLFF.

The gene calls are TRBV23-1 and TRBJ1-2; 8 bases agree with TRBD1. TRBV23-1 belongs to the ORF category, with a function that is uncertain. V dropped 8 bases and J dropped 7; count of bases not matched to a gene: 9. The CDR3 has 13 amino acids. CDR3 residues: CASVRDRLTGYTF. CDR3 nucleotide sequence: TGCGCCAGCGTCCGGGACAGGCTCACTGGCTACACCTTC.

The chain is built from TRBV7-6 and TRBJ1-5; D remains unclear. The V and J ends lost 3 bases and 7 bases respectively, with 13 bases between them. Germline-derived CDR1 and CDR2 are SGHVS and FNYEAQ. The length of the CDR3 is 14 residues. CDR3: CASSFPGDSQPQHF. The DNA for the CDR3 is TGTGCCAGCAGCTTTCCCGGCGATAGCCAGCCCCAGCATTTT.

V is TRBV6-1 and J is TRBJ1-1; D might be TRBD1 (5 bases). Germline CDR1 reads MNHNS; CDR2 reads SASEGT. This CDR3 is 12 amino acids long. The germline V and J ends were trimmed by 6 bases and 7 bases, with 12 bases remaining between them. CDR3 loop: CASRKGSGEAFF. For the CDR3, the DNA is TGTGCCAGCAGAAAGGGGTCGGGTGAAGCTTTCTTT.

CDR3 sequence reads: CASSPGQGGRYNEQFF. DNA of the CDR3: TGTGCCAGTAGTCCCGGGCAAGGGGGCAGATACAATGAGCAGTTCTTC. The chain uses TRBV19 and TRBJ2-1; 7 bases match TRBD1. Germline CDR1 LNHDA, CDR2 SQIVND (reference sequence). The V gene end was trimmed by 5 bases and the J gene end by 4 bases; junction bases not matched to a gene: 11. The CDR3 loop spans 16 amino acids.

This CDR3 is CASSSTSLGTGELFF. CDR3 coding DNA: TGTGCCAGCAGCTCGACATCGCTGGGCACCGGGGAGCTGTTTTTT. The rearrangement joins TRBV7-8 to TRBJ2-2, with D uncertain. There are 15 residues in the CDR3. The V gene's germline CDR1 is SGHVS and CDR2 FQNEAQ. V dropped 4 bases and J dropped 4 bases, with 13 bases sitting between them.

V gene TRBV5-5 combines with J gene TRBJ2-5; 10 bases are shared with TRBD2. The J call may be incorrect, as the DNA end agrees better with TRBJ2-7. In germline, CDR1 is SGHKS, CDR2 YYEKEE (reference sequence). The length of the CDR3 is 14 residues. CDR3: CASSLDSGRSEQYF. The CDR3 nucleotides read TGTGCCAGCAGCTTGGATAGCGGGAGGTCCGAGCAGTACTTC.

CDR3 nucleotide sequence: TGTGCCAGCCGACTAGCGGGAGACTACGAGCAGTACTTC. Translating it yields CASRLAGDYEQYF. V and J are TRBV11-2 and TRBJ2-7; 12 bases are shared with TRBD2. Trimming at V came to 8 bases and at J to 3 bases, leaving 2 bases not matched to a gene. CDR1 SGHAT and CDR2 FQNNGV come from the germline V gene. The CDR3 extends over 13 amino acids.